This TCR beta chain was captured by sequencing in a study of CD8+ T cells in alopecia areata. The CDR3 runs to 13 residues. With 1 base removed from V and 5 bases from J, the gap between germline ends came to 8 bases. Germline CDR1 LGHNA, CDR2 YSLEER. Investigators isolated RNA and reverse transcribed it into cDNA to act as the sequencing template. Libraries were prepared by immunoSEQ multiplex PCR; TCRdb keeps only in-frame clonotypes and omits some of them. This repertoire shows 150,000 or so clones, 45% to 55% found once; its top ten account for approximately 19%. This TCR was sampled from a human donor with alopecia areata. Sample: CD8+ T cells sorted from blood, taken at week 0. This sequence joins TRBV4-3 and TRBJ1-1; D remains unclear. This CDR3 reads CASSQVEVTEAFF. The CDR3 bases are TGCGCCAGCAGCCAAGTTGAGGTTACTGAAGCTTTCTTT.